A single count supports the clone carrying this T cell receptor beta chain. Germline CDR1 reads SEHNR; CDR2 reads FQNEAQ (reference sequence). This CDR3 is built from 14 residues. V was clipped by 6 bases and J by 1 base; unmatched bases: 3. This sample was included in a study of blood T cell repertoires in COVID-19. Study context: Acute and convalescent COVID-19 specimens originated in the United States, Italy and Spain. From T cells, B-cell-depleted T cells, or PBMCs came the material, which was cDNA or gDNA.

Source study methods: Reference gene primer amplification in the assay estimated nucleated cell counts. The assay was immunoSEQ multiplex PCR, and TCRdb's table has in-frame clones only and misses some. The V and J calls and the clone size are those of that table, but D and trimming were determined from the DNA. The sample holds fewer than 250,000 clones; around four fifths are singletons and the top ten take approximately 19%. This chain uses TRBV7-9 with TRBJ2-5; 9 bases align to TRBD2. The sequenced sample consisted of peripheral blood. The source of this sequence is a human donor in a cohort sampled during active COVID-19. In DNA, the CDR3 is TGTGCCAGCAGTCAACTAGCGGGCCAAGAGACCCAGTACTTC. Its protein product is CASSQLAGQETQYF. Complete variable domain (other parts from reference TRBV7-9 and TRBJ2-5): DTGVSQNPRHKITKRGQNVTFRCDPISEHNRLYWYRQTLGQGPEFLTYFQNEAQLEKSRLLSDRFSAERPKGSFSTLEIQRTEQGDSAMYLCASSQLAGQETQYFGPGTRLLVL.